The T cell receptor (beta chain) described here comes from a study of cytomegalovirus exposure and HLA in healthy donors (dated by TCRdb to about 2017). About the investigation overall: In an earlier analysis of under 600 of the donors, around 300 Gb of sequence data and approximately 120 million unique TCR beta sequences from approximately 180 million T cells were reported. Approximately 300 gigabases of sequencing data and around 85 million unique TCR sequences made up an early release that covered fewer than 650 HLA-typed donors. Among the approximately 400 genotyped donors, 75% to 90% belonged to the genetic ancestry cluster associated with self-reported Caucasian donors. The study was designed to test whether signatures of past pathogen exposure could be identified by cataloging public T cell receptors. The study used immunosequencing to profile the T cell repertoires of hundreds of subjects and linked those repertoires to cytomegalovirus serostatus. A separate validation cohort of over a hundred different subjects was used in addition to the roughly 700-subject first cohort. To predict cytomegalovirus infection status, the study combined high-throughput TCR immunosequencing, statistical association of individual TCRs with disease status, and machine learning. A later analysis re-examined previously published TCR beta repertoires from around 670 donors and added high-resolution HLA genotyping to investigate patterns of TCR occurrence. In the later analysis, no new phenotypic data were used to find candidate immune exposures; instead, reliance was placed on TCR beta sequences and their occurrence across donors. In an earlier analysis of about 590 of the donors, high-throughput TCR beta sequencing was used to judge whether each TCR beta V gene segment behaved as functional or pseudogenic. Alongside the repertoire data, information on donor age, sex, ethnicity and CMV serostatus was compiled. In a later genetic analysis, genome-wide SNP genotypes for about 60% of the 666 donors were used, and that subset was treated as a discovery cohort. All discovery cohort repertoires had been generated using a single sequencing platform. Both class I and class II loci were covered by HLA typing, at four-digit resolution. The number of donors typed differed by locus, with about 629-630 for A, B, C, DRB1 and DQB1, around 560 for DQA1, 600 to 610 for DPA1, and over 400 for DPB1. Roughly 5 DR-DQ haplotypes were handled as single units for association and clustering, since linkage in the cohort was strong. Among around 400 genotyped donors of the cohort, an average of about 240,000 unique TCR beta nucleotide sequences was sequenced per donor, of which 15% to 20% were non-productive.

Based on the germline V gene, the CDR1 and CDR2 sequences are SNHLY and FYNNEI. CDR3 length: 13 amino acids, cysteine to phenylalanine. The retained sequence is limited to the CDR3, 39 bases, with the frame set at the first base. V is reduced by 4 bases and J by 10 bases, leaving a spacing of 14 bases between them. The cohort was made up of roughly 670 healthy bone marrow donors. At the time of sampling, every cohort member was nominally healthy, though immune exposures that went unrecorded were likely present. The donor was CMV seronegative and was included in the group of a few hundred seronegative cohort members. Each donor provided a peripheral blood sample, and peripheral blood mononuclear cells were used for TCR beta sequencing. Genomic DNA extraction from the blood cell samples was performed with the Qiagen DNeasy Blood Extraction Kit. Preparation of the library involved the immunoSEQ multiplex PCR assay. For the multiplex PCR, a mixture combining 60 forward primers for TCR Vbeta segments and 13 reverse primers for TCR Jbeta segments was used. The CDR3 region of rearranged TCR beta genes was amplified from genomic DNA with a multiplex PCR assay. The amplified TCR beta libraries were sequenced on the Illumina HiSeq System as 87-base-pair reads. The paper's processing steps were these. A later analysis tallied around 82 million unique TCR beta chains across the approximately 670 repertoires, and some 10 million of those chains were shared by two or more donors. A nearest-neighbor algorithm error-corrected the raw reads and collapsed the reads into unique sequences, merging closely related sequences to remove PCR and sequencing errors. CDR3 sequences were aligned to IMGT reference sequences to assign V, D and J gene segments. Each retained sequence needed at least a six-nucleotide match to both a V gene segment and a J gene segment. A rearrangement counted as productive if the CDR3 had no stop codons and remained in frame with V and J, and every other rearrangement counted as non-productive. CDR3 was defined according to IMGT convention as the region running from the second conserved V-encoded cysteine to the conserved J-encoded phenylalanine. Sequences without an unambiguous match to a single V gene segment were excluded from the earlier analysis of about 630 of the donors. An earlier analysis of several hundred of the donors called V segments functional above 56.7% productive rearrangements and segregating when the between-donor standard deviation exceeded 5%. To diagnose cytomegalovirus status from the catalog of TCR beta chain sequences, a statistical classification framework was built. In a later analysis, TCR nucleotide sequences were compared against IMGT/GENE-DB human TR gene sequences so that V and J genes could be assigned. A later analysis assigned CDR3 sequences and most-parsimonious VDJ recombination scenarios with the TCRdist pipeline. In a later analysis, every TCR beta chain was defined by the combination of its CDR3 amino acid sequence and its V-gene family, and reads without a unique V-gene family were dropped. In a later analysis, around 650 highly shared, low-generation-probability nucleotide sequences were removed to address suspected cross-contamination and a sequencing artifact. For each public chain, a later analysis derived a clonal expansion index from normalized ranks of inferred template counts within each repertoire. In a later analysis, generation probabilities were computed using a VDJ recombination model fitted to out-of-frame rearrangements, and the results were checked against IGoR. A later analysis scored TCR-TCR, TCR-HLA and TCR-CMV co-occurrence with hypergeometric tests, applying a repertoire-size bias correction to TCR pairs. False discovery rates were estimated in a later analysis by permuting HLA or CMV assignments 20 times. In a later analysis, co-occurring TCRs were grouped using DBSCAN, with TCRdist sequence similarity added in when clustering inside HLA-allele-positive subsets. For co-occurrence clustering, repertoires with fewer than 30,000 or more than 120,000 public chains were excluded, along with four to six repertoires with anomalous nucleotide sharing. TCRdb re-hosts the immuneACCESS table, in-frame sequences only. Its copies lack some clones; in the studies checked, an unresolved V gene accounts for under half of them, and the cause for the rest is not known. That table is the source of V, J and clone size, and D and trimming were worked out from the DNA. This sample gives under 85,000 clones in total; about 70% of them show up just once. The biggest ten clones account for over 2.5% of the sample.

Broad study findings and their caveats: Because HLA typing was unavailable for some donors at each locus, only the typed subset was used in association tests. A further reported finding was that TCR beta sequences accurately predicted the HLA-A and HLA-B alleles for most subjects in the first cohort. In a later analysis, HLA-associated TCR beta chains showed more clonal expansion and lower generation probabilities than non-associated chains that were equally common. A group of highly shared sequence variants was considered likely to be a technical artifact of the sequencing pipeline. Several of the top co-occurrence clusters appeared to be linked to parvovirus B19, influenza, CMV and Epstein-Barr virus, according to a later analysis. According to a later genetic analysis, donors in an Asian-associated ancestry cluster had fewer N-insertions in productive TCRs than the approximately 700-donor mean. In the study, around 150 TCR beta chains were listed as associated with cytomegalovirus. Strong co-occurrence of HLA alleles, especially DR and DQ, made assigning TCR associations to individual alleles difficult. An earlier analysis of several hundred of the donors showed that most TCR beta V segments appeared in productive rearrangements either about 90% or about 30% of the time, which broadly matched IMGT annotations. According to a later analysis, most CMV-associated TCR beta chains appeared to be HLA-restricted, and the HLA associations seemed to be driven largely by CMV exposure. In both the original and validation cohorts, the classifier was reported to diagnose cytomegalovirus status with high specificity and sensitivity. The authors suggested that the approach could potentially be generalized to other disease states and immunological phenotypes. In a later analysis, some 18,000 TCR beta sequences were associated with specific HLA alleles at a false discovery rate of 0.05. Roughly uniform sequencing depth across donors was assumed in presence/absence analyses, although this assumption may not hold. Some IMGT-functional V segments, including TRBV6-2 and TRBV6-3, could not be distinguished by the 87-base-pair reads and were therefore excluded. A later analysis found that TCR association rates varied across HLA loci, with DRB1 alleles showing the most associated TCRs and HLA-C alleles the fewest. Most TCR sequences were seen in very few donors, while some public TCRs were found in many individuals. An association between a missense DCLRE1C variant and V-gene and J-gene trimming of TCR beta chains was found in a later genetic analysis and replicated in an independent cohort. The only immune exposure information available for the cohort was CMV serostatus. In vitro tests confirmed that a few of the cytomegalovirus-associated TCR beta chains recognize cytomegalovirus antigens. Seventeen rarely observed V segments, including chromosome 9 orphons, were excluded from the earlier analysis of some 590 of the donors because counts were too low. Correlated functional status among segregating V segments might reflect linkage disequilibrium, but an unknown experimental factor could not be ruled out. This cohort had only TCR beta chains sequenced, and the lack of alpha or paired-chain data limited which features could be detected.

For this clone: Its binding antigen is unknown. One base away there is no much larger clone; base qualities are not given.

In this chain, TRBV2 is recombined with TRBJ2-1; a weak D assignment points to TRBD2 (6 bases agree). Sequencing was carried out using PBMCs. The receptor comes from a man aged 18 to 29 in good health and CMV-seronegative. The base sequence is TGTGCCAGCAGTGGACGGCCGGCGGGAGAGCAGTTCTTC. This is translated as CASSGRPAGEQFF.